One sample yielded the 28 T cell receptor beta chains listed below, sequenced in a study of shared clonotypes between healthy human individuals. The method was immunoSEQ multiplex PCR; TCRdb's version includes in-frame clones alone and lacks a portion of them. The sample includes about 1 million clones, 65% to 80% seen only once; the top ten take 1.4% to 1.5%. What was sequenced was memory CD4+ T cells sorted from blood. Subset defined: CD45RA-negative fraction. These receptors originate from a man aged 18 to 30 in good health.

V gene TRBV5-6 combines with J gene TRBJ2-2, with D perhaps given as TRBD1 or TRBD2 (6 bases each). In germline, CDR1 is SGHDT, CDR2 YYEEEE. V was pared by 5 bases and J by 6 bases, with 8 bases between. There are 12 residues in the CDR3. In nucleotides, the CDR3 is TGTGCCAGCAGTCGGGGGCCCGGGGAGCTGTTTTTT. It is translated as CASSRGPGELFF.

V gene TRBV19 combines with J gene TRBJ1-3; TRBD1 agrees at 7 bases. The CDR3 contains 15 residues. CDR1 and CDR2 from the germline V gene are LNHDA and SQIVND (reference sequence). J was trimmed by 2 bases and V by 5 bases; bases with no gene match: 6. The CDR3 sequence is CASSRETGPGNTIYF. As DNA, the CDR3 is TGTGCCAGTAGTCGGGAGACAGGGCCTGGAAACACCATATATTTT. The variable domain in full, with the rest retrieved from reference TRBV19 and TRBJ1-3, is DGGITQSPKYLFRKEGQNVTLSCEQNLNHDAMYWYRQDPGQGLRLIYYSQIVNDFQKGDIAEGYSVSREKKESFPLTVTSAQKNPTAFYLCASSRETGPGNTIYFGEGSWLTVV.

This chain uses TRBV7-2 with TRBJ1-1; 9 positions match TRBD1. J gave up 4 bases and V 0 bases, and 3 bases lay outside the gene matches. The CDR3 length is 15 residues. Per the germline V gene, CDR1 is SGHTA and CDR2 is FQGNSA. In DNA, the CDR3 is TGTGCCAGCAGCTTAGCTGGGACAGGGATCACTGAAGCTTTCTTT. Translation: CASSLAGTGITEAFF.

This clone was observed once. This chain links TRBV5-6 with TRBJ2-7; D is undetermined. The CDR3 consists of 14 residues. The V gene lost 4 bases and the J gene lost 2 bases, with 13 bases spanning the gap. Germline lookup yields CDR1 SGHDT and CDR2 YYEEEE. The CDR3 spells CASSPEGNTYEQYF. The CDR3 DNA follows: TGTGCCAGCAGCCCCGAAGGGAACACCTACGAGCAGTACTTC.

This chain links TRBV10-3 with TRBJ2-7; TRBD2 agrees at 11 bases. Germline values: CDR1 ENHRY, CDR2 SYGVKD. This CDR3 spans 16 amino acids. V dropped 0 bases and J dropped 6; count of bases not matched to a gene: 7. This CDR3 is CAISESTSGSSIEQYF. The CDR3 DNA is TGTGCCATCAGTGAGTCTACTAGCGGGAGCTCGATCGAGCAGTACTTC.

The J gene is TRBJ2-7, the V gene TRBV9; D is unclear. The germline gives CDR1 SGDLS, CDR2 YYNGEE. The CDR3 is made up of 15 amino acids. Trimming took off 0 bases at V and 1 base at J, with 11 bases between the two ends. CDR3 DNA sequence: TGTGCCAGCAGCGTAGGTCAGACGCTTTCCTACGAGCAGTACTTC. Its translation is CASSVGQTLSYEQYF.

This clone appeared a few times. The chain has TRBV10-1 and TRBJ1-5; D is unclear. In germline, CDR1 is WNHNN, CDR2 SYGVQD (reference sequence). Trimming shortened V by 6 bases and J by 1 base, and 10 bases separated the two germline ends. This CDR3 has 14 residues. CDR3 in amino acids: CASRILRSNQPQHF. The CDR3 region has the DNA TGCGCCAGCAGGATTCTTAGAAGCAATCAGCCCCAGCATTTT.

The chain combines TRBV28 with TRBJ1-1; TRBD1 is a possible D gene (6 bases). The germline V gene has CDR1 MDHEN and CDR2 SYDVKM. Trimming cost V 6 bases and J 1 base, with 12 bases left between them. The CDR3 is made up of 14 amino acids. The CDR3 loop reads CASRGQGQNTEAFF. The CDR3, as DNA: TGTGCCAGCAGGGGGCAGGGACAGAACACTGAAGCTTTCTTT.

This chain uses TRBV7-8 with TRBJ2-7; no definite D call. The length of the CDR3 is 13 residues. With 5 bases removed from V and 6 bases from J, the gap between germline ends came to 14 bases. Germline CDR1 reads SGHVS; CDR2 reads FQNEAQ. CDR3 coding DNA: TGTGCCAGCAGCGCGGCCCCTTTTTCCGAGCAGTACTTC. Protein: CASSAAPFSEQYF.

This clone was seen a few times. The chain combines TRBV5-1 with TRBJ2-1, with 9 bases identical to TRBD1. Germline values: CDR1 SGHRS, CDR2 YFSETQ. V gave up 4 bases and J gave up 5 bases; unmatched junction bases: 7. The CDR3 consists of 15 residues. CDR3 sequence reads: CASSPGTGPNNEQFF. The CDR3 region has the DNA TGCGCCAGCAGCCCCGGGACAGGGCCTAACAATGAGCAGTTCTTC.

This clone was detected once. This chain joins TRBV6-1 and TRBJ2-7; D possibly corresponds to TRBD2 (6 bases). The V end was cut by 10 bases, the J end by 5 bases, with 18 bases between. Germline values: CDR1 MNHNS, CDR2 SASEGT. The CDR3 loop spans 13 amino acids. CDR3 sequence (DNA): TGTGCCACAGGAGGGGCGGTGGCTAACGAGCAGTACTTC. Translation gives CATGGAVANEQYF.

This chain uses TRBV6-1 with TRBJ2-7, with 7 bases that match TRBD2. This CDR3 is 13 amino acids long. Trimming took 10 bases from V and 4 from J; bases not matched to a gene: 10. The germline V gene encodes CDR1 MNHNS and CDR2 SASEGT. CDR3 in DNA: TGTGCCACCCTCGGACTAGTCCCTTACGAGCAGTACTTC. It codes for CATLGLVPYEQYF.

Written as DNA, the CDR3 is TGTGCCAGCAGCTTGGCGAATCCGTCTGTCTCTTCACCCCTCCACTTT. It translates to CASSLANPSVSSPLHF. The V and J genes are TRBV5-4 and TRBJ1-6; D ambiguous. V lost 0 bases and J 9 bases, leaving 16 bases between the germline ends. Germline-derived CDR1 and CDR2 are SGHNT and YYREEE (reference sequence). The CDR3 loop spans 16 amino acids. Supplemented by reference TRBV5-4 and TRBJ1-6, the full variable domain reads ETGVTQSPTHLIKTRGQQVTLRCSSQSGHNTVSWYQQALGQGPQFIFQYYREEENGRGNFPPRFSGLQFPNYSSELNVNALELDDSALYLCASSLANPSVSSPLHFGNGTRLTVT.

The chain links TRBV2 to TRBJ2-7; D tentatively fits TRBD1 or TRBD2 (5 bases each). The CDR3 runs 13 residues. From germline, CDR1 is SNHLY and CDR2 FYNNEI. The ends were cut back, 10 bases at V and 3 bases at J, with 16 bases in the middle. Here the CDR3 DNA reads TGTGCCAACACCCGGGACCCCAACTACGAGCAGTACTTC. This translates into CANTRDPNYEQYF. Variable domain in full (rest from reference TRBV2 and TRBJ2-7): EPEVTQTPSHQVTQMGQEVILRCVPISNHLYFYWYRQILGQKVEFLVSFYNNEISEKSEIFDDQFSVERPDGSNFTLKIRSTKLEDSAMYFCANTRDPNYEQYFGPGTRLTVT.

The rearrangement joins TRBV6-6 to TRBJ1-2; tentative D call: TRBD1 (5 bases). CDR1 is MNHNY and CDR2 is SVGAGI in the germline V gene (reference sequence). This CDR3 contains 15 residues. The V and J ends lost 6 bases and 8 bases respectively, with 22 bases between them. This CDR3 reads CASSLLDGAKGGYTF. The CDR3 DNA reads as TGTGCCAGCAGCCTGCTGGACGGGGCCAAAGGAGGCTACACCTTC.

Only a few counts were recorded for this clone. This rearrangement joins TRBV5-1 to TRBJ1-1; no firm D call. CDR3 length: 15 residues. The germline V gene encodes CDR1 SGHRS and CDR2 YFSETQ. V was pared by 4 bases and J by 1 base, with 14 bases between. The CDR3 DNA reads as TGCGCCAGCAGCCCGAGGGAGCGAGGGAACACTGAAGCTTTCTTT. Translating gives CASSPRERGNTEAFF.

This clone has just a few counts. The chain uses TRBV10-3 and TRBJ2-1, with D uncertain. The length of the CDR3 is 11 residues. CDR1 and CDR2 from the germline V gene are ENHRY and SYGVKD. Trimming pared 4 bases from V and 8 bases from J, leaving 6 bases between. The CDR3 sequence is CAISVNDEQFF. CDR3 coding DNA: TGTGCCATCAGTGTTAACGATGAGCAGTTCTTC.

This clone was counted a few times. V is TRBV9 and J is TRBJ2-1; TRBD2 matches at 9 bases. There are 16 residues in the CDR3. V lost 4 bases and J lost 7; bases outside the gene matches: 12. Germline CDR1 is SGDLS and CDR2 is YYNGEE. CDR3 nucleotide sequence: TGTGCCAGCAGCTCCGAAAGCGGGGGGAAGGGGAATGAGCAGTTCTTC. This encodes CASSSESGGKGNEQFF.

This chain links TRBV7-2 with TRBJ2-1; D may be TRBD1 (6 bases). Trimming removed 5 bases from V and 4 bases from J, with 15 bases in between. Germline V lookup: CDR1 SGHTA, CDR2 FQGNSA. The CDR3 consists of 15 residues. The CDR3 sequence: CASSPTGSMYNEQFF. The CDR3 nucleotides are TGTGCCAGCAGCCCAACAGGGAGCATGTACAATGAGCAGTTCTTC.

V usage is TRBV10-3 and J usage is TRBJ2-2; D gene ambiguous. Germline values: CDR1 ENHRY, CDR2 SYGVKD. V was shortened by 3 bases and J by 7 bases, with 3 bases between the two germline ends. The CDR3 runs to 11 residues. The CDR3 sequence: CAISDIGELFF. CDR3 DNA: TGTGCCATCAGTGATATCGGGGAGCTGTTTTTT.

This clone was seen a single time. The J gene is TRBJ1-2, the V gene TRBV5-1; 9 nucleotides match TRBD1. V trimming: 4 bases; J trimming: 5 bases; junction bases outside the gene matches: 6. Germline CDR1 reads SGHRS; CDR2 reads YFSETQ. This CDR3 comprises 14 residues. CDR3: CASSPIGQGYGYTF. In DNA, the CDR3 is TGCGCCAGCAGCCCAATTGGACAGGGGTATGGCTACACCTTC.

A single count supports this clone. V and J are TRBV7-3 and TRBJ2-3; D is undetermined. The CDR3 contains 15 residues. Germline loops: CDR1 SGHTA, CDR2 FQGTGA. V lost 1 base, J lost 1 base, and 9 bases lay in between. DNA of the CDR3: TGTGCCAGCAGCTTAAGCAGGTCCCGCACAGATACGCAGTATTTT. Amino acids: CASSLSRSRTDTQYF.

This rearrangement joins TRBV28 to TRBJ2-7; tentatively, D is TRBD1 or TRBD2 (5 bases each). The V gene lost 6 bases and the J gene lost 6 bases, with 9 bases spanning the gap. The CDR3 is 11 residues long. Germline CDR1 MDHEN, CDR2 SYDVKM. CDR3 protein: CASRRGGEQYF. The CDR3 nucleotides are TGTGCCAGCAGGAGGGGTGGCGAGCAGTACTTC. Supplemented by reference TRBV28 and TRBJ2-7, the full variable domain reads DVKVTQSSRYLVKRTGEKVFLECVQDMDHENMFWYRQDPGLGLRLIYFSYDVKMKEKGDIPEGYSVSREKKERFSLILESASTNQTSMYLCASRRGGEQYFGPGTRLTVT.

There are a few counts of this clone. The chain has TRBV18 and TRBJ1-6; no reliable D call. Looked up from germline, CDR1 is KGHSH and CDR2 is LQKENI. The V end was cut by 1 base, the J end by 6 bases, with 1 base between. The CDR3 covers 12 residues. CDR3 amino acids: CASSPLNSPLHF. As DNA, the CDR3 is TGTGCCAGCTCACCACTTAATTCACCCCTCCACTTT. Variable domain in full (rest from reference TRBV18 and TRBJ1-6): NAGVMQNPRHLVRRRGQEARLRCSPMKGHSHVYWYRQLPEEGLKFMVYLQKENIIDESGMPKERFSAEFPKEGPSILRIQQVVRGDSAAYFCASSPLNSPLHFGNGTRLTVT.

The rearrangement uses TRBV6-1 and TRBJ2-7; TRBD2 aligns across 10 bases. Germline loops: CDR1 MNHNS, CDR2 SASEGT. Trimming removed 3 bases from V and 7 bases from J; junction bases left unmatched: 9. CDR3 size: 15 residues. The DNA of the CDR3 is TGTGCCAGCAGTGATTCAGCGGGGGGGCTTGAAGAGCAGTACTTC. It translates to CASSDSAGGLEEQYF.

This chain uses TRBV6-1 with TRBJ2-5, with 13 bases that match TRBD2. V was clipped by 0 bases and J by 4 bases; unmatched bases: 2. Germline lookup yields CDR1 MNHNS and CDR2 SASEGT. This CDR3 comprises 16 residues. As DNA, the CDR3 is TGTGCCAGCAGTGAAGCAACTAGCGGGGGGGCAGAGACCCAGTACTTC. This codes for CASSEATSGGAETQYF.

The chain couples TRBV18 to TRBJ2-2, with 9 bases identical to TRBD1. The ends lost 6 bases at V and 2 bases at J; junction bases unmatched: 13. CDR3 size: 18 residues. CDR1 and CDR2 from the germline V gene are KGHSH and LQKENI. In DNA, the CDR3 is TGTGCCAGCTCCCAGAGACCAAGACAGGGGGGAAACACCGGGGAGCTGTTTTTT. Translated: CASSQRPRQGGNTGELFF. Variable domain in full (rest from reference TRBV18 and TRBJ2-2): NAGVMQNPRHLVRRRGQEARLRCSPMKGHSHVYWYRQLPEEGLKFMVYLQKENIIDESGMPKERFSAEFPKEGPSILRIQQVVRGDSAAYFCASSQRPRQGGNTGELFFGEGSRLTVL.

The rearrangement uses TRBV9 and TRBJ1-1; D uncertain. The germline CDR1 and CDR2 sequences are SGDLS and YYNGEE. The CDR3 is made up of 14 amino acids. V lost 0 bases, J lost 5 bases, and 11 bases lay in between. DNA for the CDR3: TGTGCCAGCAGCGTAGTCCCGTTCGATACTGAAGCTTTCTTT. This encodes CASSVVPFDTEAFF.